The rows below give T cell receptor beta chains drawn from one sample of a study of tumor and adjacent non-tumor tissue in lung cancer. TCRdb processed the multiplex PCR reads anew with MiXCR; each CDR3 protein has one entry. The table lists roughly 93,000 distinct CDR3 sequences, approximately 70% of them singletons. The sequenced material came from lung tumor tissue. The receptors were gathered from a man aged 60-69 years with non-small cell lung cancer. Each CDR3 is given with its conserved first and last residue. The D gene is left open where the match is weak. Clone size appears in some rows only: once, few, many, or a class for an expanded clone.

j_call clone_size d_call v_call cdr3_aa cdr3_nt
TRBJ2-7 once TRBD2 TRBV6-8 CARGAGEKSDEQYF TGTGCCAGGGGAGCGGGAGAAAAGTCGGACGAGCAGTACTTC
TRBJ2-2 - TRBD1 TRBV2 CASRPGQNIGELFF TGTGCCAGCAGGCCGGGACAGAACATCGGGGAGCTGTTTTTT
TRBJ2-5 - TRBD1 TRBV29-1 CSVGAGGQETKYF TGCAGCGTTGGGGCAGGGGGCCAAGAGACCAAGTACTTT
TRBJ1-1 - - TRBV14 CDSESTADGVSTEAFF TGTGATAGCGAATCAACAGCCGACGGGGTGAGCACTGAAGCTTTCTTT
TRBJ1-2 once - TRBV7-9 CASSLVLGNYGYTF TGTGCCAGCAGCTTAGTCTTGGGTAACTATGGCTACACCTTC
TRBJ1-2 medium-sized TRBD1 TRBV6-2/TRBV6-3 CASRPTGTGDYGYTF TGTGCCAGCAGGCCTACCGGGACAGGGGACTATGGCTACACCTTC
TRBJ2-2 - - TRBV4-1 CAGSQQGVGELFF TGTGCCGGCAGCCAACAGGGTGTCGGGGAGCTGTTTTTT
TRBJ1-5 - - TRBV6-1 CASREPQGNQPQHF TGTGCCAGCAGGGAACCACAAGGCAATCAGCCCCAGCATTTT
TRBJ2-5 few TRBD1 TRBV20-1 CSAGAGTDGRETQYF TGCAGTGCTGGTGCCGGGACAGACGGTCGAGAGACCCAGTACTTC
TRBJ1-1 once - TRBV6-5 CASIFLGGTEAIF TGTGCCAGCATTTTCTTGGGGGGGACTGAAGCTATCTTT
TRBJ2-1 - TRBD2 TRBV11-2 CASSVTDSGSSYTEQFF TGTGCCAGCAGCGTAACCGATAGCGGGAGCTCCTACACTGAGCAGTTCTTC
TRBJ2-3 - - TRBV5-8 CASRMSGRGSIDTQYF TGTGCCAGCAGAATGAGTGGACGGGGCAGCATAGATACGCAGTATTTT
TRBJ1-5 many - TRBV20-1 CSASDGSPQHF TGCAGTGCTTCCGACGGCTCACCCCAGCATTTT
TRBJ2-7 - - TRBV10-3 CAISVGGYEQYF TGTGCCATCAGTGTCGGAGGTTACGAGCAGTACTTC
TRBJ2-5 once - TRBV10-2 CASSSLGETHYF TGTGCAAGCAGCAGTTTAGGGGAGACCCATTACTTC
TRBJ1-1 - - TRBV6-5 CVSSHREGTEASF TGTGTCAGCAGCCACAGGGAGGGAACTGAAGCTTCCTTT
TRBJ2-7 - TRBD1 TRBV4-1 CASSQDQGVYYEQYF TGTGCCAGCAGCCAAGATCAGGGGGTCTACTACGAGCAGTACTTC
TRBJ1-1 - - TRBV28 CTSSYRTNTEAFF TGTACCAGCAGTTATAGAACGAACACTGAAGCTTTCTTT
TRBJ2-1 few TRBD2 TRBV5-1 CASSLGLAGAFNEQFF TGCGCCAGCAGCCTAGGACTAGCGGGGGCCTTCAATGAGCAGTTCTTC
TRBJ2-5 medium-sized - TRBV11-1 CASGGQLQETQYF TGTGCCAGCGGAGGACAGTTACAAGAGACCCAGTACTTC
TRBJ2-1 - TRBD2 TRBV7-3 CASSLLADYNEQFF TGTGCCAGCAGCTTACTAGCGGACTACAATGAGCAGTTCTTC
TRBJ2-1 many - TRBV7-9 CASSLPQIGQFF TGTGCCAGCAGCTTACCACAGATCGGGCAGTTCTTC
TRBJ2-7 - - TRBV20-1 CNARQTDNRDEQYF TGCAATGCTAGGCAGACTGATAACCGGGACGAGCAGTACTTC
TRBJ1-1 once - TRBV18 CASSPRGCEGTEAFF TGTGCCAGCTCACCCCGTGGGTGCGAGGGTACTGAAGCTTTCTTT
TRBJ2-1 - TRBD2 TRBV7-9 CASSTSGRGGEQFF TGTGCCAGCAGCACTAGCGGGAGGGGGGGTGAGCAGTTCTTC
TRBJ2-1 - TRBD2 TRBV7-8 CASSYRTSRGNEQFF TGTGCCAGCAGTTACAGGACTAGCAGGGGTAATGAGCAGTTCTTC
TRBJ2-7 - TRBD2 TRBV12-3/TRBV12-4 CASRLSGRVFYEQYF TGTGCTAGCAGACTTAGCGGGAGGGTTTTCTACGAGCAGTACTTC
TRBJ1-4 - - TRBV18 CGSSFRDWDEKLFF TGTGGCAGCTCATTCCGGGACTGGGATGAAAAACTCTTTTTT
TRBJ1-5 - - TRBV12-3/TRBV12-4 CTSSLIPQPQHF TGTACCAGCAGTCTGATTCCTCAGCCCCAGCATTTT
TRBJ2-2 many TRBD2 TRBV20-1 CSARPPLAGNTGELFF TGCAGTGCAAGACCCCCTTTAGCGGGAAACACCGGGGAGCTGTTTTTT
TRBJ2-3 - - TRBV29-1 CSVKLGDTQYF TGCAGCGTCAAACTAGGTGATACGCAGTATTTT
TRBJ2-5 - - TRBV4-1 CASSPVTGRPQETQYF TGCGCCAGCAGCCCAGTAACGGGGCGGCCCCAAGAGACCCAGTACTTC
TRBJ2-2 - - TRBV29-1 CSAQLGSRAGELFF TGCAGCGCCCAGCTCGGGAGTAGAGCCGGGGAGCTGTTTTTT
TRBJ2-3 - - TRBV12-3/TRBV12-4 CASSDWADRSTDTQYF TGTGCCAGCAGTGATTGGGCGGACCGTAGCACAGATACGCAGTATTTT
TRBJ2-2 few - TRBV12-3/TRBV12-4 CASSPNTGELFF TGTGCCAGCAGCCCAAACACCGGGGAGCTGTTTTTT
TRBJ1-1 - - TRBV12-3/TRBV12-4 CASSFRRSTEAFF TGTGCCAGCAGTTTTAGGCGGTCAACTGAAGCTTTCTTT
TRBJ2-7 once TRBD1 TRBV10-2 CASSDWATGGGYEQYF TGCGCCAGCAGTGATTGGGCGACAGGGGGAGGTTACGAGCAGTACTTC
TRBJ2-3 - TRBD2 TRBV4-1 CASSQVALAGQDTQYF TGTGCCAGCAGCCAAGTGGCACTAGCGGGGCAAGATACGCAGTATTTT
TRBJ2-1 - TRBD2 TRBV11-3 CINSLDGTSGGQEQFF TGTATCAACAGCTTAGACGGAACTAGCGGGGGCCAGGAGCAGTTCTTC
TRBJ1-2 many - TRBV6-5 CASSYSKGPFYGYTF TGTGCCAGCAGTTACTCGAAGGGGCCCTTCTATGGCTACACCTTC
TRBJ2-5 - - TRBV5-1 CASSLGLARETQYF TGCGCCAGCAGCTTGGGTCTAGCGAGGGAGACCCAGTACTTC
TRBJ1-2 - TRBD1 TRBV29-1 CGVERLQGGCNYGYTF TGCGGCGTTGAACGATTGCAGGGGGGGTGTAACTATGGCTACACCTTC
TRBJ2-1 many TRBD2 TRBV6-2/TRBV6-3 CASSPGLGNTNEQFF TGTGCCAGCAGTCCGGGACTAGGCAATACCAATGAGCAGTTCTTC
TRBJ2-5 - - TRBV12-3/TRBV12-4 CASSDTELALETQYF TGTGCCAGCTCGGATACGGAACTGGCGTTAGAGACTCAGTACTTC
TRBJ2-1 few TRBD2 TRBV6-6 CASRRVAGGQGNEQFF TGTGCCAGCAGAAGAGTAGCGGGAGGGCAGGGGAATGAGCAGTTCTTC
TRBJ2-5 few - TRBV5-1 CASSLEGSGQETQYF TGCGCCAGCAGCTTGGAGGGGAGCGGCCAAGAGACCCAGTACTTC
TRBJ2-7 - - TRBV12-3/TRBV12-4 CASNPNHAYEQYF TGTGCCAGCAATCCTAACCACGCCTACGAGCAATACTTC
TRBJ2-3 - - TRBV7-9 CASSLVWGDTQYF TGTGCCAGTAGCTTAGTATGGGGAGATACGCAGTATTTT
TRBJ1-5 - - TRBV6-1 CAGDVRHLGGNQPQHF TGTGCGGGCGACGTTCGGCACCTCGGGGGCAATCAGCCCCAGCATTTT
TRBJ2-7 - - TRBV6-6 CATAPRQAYEQYF TGTGCCACCGCTCCCAGACAGGCGTACGAGCAGTACTTC
TRBJ2-1 many TRBD2 TRBV20-1 CSAISGMTYGNEQFF TGCAGTGCTATTAGCGGGATGACCTACGGGAATGAGCAGTTCTTC
TRBJ2-2 many TRBD2 TRBV4-3 CASSQEGTSAATGELFF TGCGCCAGCAGCCAAGAGGGGACTAGCGCTGCCACCGGGGAGCTGTTTTTT
TRBJ2-7 - TRBD2 TRBV10-3 CAISPLGTSGSGEQYF TGTGCCATCAGTCCCCTCGGGACTAGCGGGAGCGGTGAGCAGTACTTC
TRBJ2-1 - - TRBV11-3 CASSPGPNDEQFF TGTGCCAGCAGCCCGGGACCCAACGATGAGCAGTTCTTC
TRBJ2-6 - - TRBV12-3/TRBV12-4 CASNPRGYSGANVLTF TGTGCCAGCAATCCCCGGGGTTACTCTGGGGCCAACGTCCTTACTTTC
TRBJ2-5 - - TRBV4-2 CASSQEVGGGSQNF -
TRBJ2-7 - TRBD1 TRBV4-1 CVSSHATGQGSYEQYF TGTGTCAGCAGCCACGCGACGGGACAGGGCTCCTACGAGCAGTACTTC
TRBJ2-6 many - TRBV6-6 CASSSGIGRLGANVLTF TGTGCCAGCAGTTCAGGCATCGGAAGACTTGGGGCCAACGTCCTGACTTTC